This T cell receptor (beta chain) originates from a study of PD-1 blockade in classical Hodgkin lymphoma. Each patient relapsed following autologous stem cell transplantation, and prior brentuximab vedotin exposure differed. When best responses were assessed, they were complete response, partial response or progressive disease. Repertoires were generated with immunoSEQ multiplex PCR, while TCRdb's copy carries only in-frame clones and drops some. The table lists 40,000 to 45,000 clones, over 75% of them singletons. Details on this clone: What it binds is unknown.

The CDR3 has 16 residues. The germline CDR1 and CDR2 sequences are SEHNR and FQNEAQ (reference sequence). Trimming cost V 4 bases and J 2 bases, with 16 bases left between them. Whole-study findings and limits: CD8+ TCR diversity did not rise significantly by C4D1, unlike CD4+. For complete responders, baseline diversity was comparable to that of newly diagnosed patients.

Sequenced material: peripheral blood mononuclear cells (PBMCs), taken at baseline. The J gene is TRBJ2-3, the V gene TRBV7-9; either TRBD1 or TRBD2 may supply D (5 bases each). This sequence originates from a human donor with classical Hodgkin lymphoma. CDR3 in amino acids: CASSSPPGANTDTQYF. The CDR3 DNA reads as TGTGCCAGCAGCTCCCCCCCCGGGGCCAACACAGATACGCAGTATTTT.